This entry describes one T cell receptor beta chain. The antigen remains unidentified. The data were taken from a study of CD8 T cells in Susac syndrome. Study-wide results and caveats: As the study acknowledged, the number of individuals who were part of its TCR sequencing and HLA analysis was relatively small.

TCR beta sequencing was performed on blood CD8+ and CD4+ T cells. After extraction with the RNeasy kit, about 0.5 to 1 ug of the RNA was reverse transcribed using random hexamers. Amplification of TCR beta CDR3 by immunoSEQ multiplex PCR spanned 54 Vbeta and 13 Jbeta. TCRdb re-called the immunoSEQ multiplex PCR reads through MiXCR, storing one row per CDR3 protein. The repertoire holds some 400,000 distinct CDR3 sequences, 75% to 90% seen once, with 0.09% to 0.15% in the top ten. The germline gives CDR1 SEHNR, CDR2 FQNEAQ (reference sequence). CDR3 size: 14 residues. V shed 4 bases and J shed 4 bases, with 13 bases lying between them.

Sequencing was done on a sample of CD8+ T cells from PBMCs. The receptor was derived from a human donor with multiple sclerosis. The rearrangement links TRBV7-9 to TRBJ1-1; D is undetermined. CDR3 region: CASSWEGTVTEAFF. In DNA, the CDR3 is TGTGCCAGCAGCTGGGAAGGCACGGTCACTGAAGCTTTCTTT.